This T cell receptor beta chain appears in the sequencing data of a study of blood T cell repertoires in COVID-19. Measured with immunoSEQ multiplex PCR; TCRdb has only the in-frame clones, and not every one. The sample lists roughly 440,000 clones; approximately 89% were seen once. Trimming took 3 bases from V and 6 from J, leaving 15 bases between them. The CDR3 covers 15 residues. CDR1 SNHLY and CDR2 FYNNEI come from the germline V gene. The chain recombines TRBV2 with TRBJ1-3, with a possible D match to TRBD1 (5 bases). The specimen was peripheral blood. The origin of this receptor is a woman aged 45-65 years with COVID-19, enrolled during active disease. CDR3 DNA: TGTGCCAGCAGTGACAGGGCTTCTCTGGAAAACACCATATATTTT. This sequence encodes CASSDRASLENTIYF.